The 31 T cell receptor beta chains given below trace back to one sample, sequenced in a study of PD-1 blockade in classical Hodgkin lymphoma. Produced via immunoSEQ multiplex PCR; TCRdb's table is partial and in-frame only. The table shows around 6,000 clones, with 45% to 65% occurring only once. No patient escaped relapse after autologous stem cell transplantation, and brentuximab vedotin exposure varied. After thawing, PBMCs were subjected to magnetic negative selection to isolate CD8+ T cells. Here the sequenced sample was CD8+ T cells from blood, taken at baseline. Receptors originate from a human donor with classical Hodgkin lymphoma.

By frequency in the sample, this clone is medium-sized. The chain is built from TRBV4-1 and TRBJ2-1; no reliable D call. From germline, CDR1 is MGHRA and CDR2 YSYEKL. The CDR3 runs 16 residues. V shed 1 base and J shed 9 bases, with 19 bases lying between them. CDR3 DNA: TGCGCCAGCAGCCAAGTGGTAGGTGAAGGATTGGGTGAGCAGTTCTTC. Translation: CASSQVVGEGLGEQFF.

On this clone: Since a far larger clone is one base different, this is likely a read error. This rearrangement joins TRBV5-2 to TRBJ1-5. TRBV5-2 is a recognized pseudogene. This CDR3 spans 15 amino acids. CDR3 amino acids: CASSHAFNSNQPQHF. DNA for the CDR3: TGTGCCAGCAGCCACGCCTTCAATAGCAATCAGCCCCAGCATTTT.

CDR3 DNA: TGCGCCAGCAGCCACCCTAGCGGGAGTAGAGATACGCAGTATTTT. This codes for CASSHPSGSRDTQYF. This sequence joins TRBV4-1 and TRBJ2-3, with 10 bases identical to TRBD2. The germline V gene has CDR1 MGHRA and CDR2 YSYEKL. This CDR3 spans 15 amino acids. Unmatched junction bases numbered 5, after V lost 3 bases and J lost 5 bases.

The CDR3 DNA reads as TGCGCCAGCAGCTTTCAGGGATCGAGCGGTCGAGGGGATACGCAGTATTTT. Protein: CASSFQGSSGRGDTQYF. J is TRBJ2-3 and V is TRBV5-1; D is tentatively TRBD1 or TRBD2 (5 bases each). The germline V gene has CDR1 SGHRS and CDR2 YFSETQ. V lost 2 bases and J 6 bases, leaving 22 bases between the germline ends. CDR3 length: 17 amino acids.

This clone was picked up a small number of times. The gene calls are TRBV5-6 and TRBJ2-1, with TRBD1 matching over 8 bases. V was pared by 4 bases and J by 3 bases, with 6 bases of the junction left unmatched. Germline V gene data show CDR1 as SGHDT and CDR2 as YYEEEE. The CDR3 totals 15 residues. As DNA, the CDR3 is TGTGCCAGCAGCGCCAGGGGGCACGGCTACAATGAGCAGTTCTTC. It codes for CASSARGHGYNEQFF.

This clone qualifies as medium-sized. Other DNA sequences in the sample encode the same CDR3. The V and J genes are TRBV6-1 and TRBJ2-5, with 9 bases aligning to TRBD1. The CDR3 extends over 16 amino acids. Germline V lookup: CDR1 MNHNS, CDR2 SASEGT. Trimming at V came to 3 bases and at J to 5 bases, leaving 10 bases not matched to a gene. The CDR3 loop is CASSEPGTGTRETQYF. DNA of the CDR3: TGTGCCAGCAGTGAGCCCGGGACAGGGACCCGGGAGACCCAGTACTTC.

V usage is TRBV27 and J usage is TRBJ2-7; D gene unclear. Germline V CDR1 and CDR2: MNHEY, SMNVEV (reference sequence). Trimming removed 5 bases at V and 3 bases at J, with 11 bases between. The length of the CDR3 is 13 residues. The DNA of the CDR3 is TGTGCCAGCAGTCCCCTGGATTTCTACGAGCAGTACTTC. It yields the protein CASSPLDFYEQYF.

CDR3 nucleotide sequence: TGTGCCAGCAGTGAGGTCGGGGATGAGCAGTTCTTC. This translates into CASSEVGDEQFF. J is TRBJ2-1 and V is TRBV6-1, with D perhaps matching TRBD2 (5 bases). The germline gives CDR1 MNHNS, CDR2 SASEGT. The CDR3 consists of 12 residues. The ends were cut back, 3 bases at V and 8 bases at J, with 8 bases in the middle.

The V call is TRBV5-5, the J call TRBJ2-2, with D hard to call. V was pared by 2 bases and J by 7 bases, with 15 bases between. This CDR3 has 15 residues. Germline assignment: CDR1 SGHKS and CDR2 YYEKEE (reference sequence). The chain's CDR3 is CASSLNPGQVGELFF. Written as DNA, the CDR3 is TGTGCCAGCAGCTTAAATCCGGGCCAAGTCGGGGAGCTGTTTTTT.

The chain combines TRBV4-2 with TRBJ2-5; 13 bases map to TRBD2. V trimming: 3 bases; J trimming: 5 bases; junction bases outside the gene matches: 6. This CDR3 region has 16 residues. CDR1 and CDR2 from the germline V gene are LGHNA and YNFKEQ. Here the CDR3 DNA reads TGTGCCAGCAGCCACAATGGACTAGCGGGAGTGGAGACCCAGTACTTC. Translation: CASSHNGLAGVETQYF.

This chain joins TRBV6-4 and TRBJ2-3; 7 nucleotides match TRBD2. The CDR3 runs 15 residues. Trimming removed 2 bases from V and 6 bases from J; junction bases left unmatched: 8. Germline V gene sequence: CDR1 MRHNA, CDR2 SNTAGT. CDR3: CASSDGASGWDTQYF. The CDR3 DNA follows: TGTGCCAGCAGTGACGGGGCTAGCGGTTGGGATACGCAGTATTTT.

The chain carries TRBV11-3 and TRBJ1-2; tentatively, D is TRBD1 (5 bases). Deletions cut 5 bases from V and 6 bases from J, with 7 bases between. The CDR3 totals 11 residues. Germline CDR1 and CDR2: SGHNT and YENEEA. CDR3 nucleotide sequence: TGTGCCAGCAGCCAAGGGGATGGCTACACCTTC. It codes for CASSQGDGYTF.

This clone is classed as medium-sized. The chain is built from TRBV11-2 and TRBJ2-3, with a tentative D call TRBD1 (5 bases). The CDR3 consists of 16 residues. The germline CDR1 and CDR2 sequences are SGHAT and FQNNGV. The ends were cut back, 5 bases at V and 1 base at J, with 16 bases in the middle. The CDR3 region is CASSPNGQTRTDTQYF. The CDR3 coding sequence is TGTGCCAGCAGCCCTAACGGACAAACACGCACAGATACGCAGTATTTT.

The gene calls are TRBV18 and TRBJ1-1, with D tentatively TRBD1 (5 bases). The CDR3 runs to 12 residues. Trimming shortened V by 6 bases and J by 1 base, and 6 bases separated the two germline ends. In germline, CDR1 is KGHSH, CDR2 LQKENI. The CDR3 loop reads CASSTGNTEAFF. CDR3 DNA: TGTGCCAGCTCTACAGGGAACACTGAAGCTTTCTTT.

This chain joins TRBV11-2 and TRBJ2-7; D possibly corresponds to TRBD2 (5 bases). The germline gives CDR1 SGHAT, CDR2 FQNNGV. The CDR3 has 15 residues. Trimming cost V 5 bases and J 3 bases, with 17 bases left between them. The CDR3: CASSARPMGDYEQYF. The DNA for the CDR3 is TGTGCCAGCAGCGCCCGACCTATGGGAGACTACGAGCAGTACTTC.

This rearrangement joins TRBV29-1 to TRBJ2-1; perhaps TRBD2 as D (6 bases). The V end was cut by 0 bases, the J end by 0 bases, with 12 bases between. The CDR3 runs to 16 residues. CDR1 SQVTM and CDR2 ANQGSEA come from the germline V gene. CDR3: CSVEEGDSFSYNEQFF. DNA for the CDR3: TGCAGCGTTGAAGAAGGGGACTCCTTCTCCTACAATGAGCAGTTCTTC.

This rearrangement joins TRBV11-2 to TRBJ2-2; D possibly corresponds to TRBD2 (5 bases). V was shortened by 5 bases and J by 6 bases, with 16 bases between the two germline ends. The length of the CDR3 is 15 residues. CDR1 and CDR2 from the germline V gene are SGHAT and FQNNGV. CDR3 sequence: CASSGERAVPGELFF. DNA for the CDR3: TGTGCCAGCAGCGGGGAGAGGGCGGTTCCCGGGGAGCTGTTTTTT.

V is TRBV14 and J is TRBJ2-1, with a tentative D call TRBD1 (6 bases). Trimming left V 2 bases short and J 6 bases short, with 11 bases between. The CDR3 runs 14 residues. CDR1 is SGHDN, CDR2 FVKESK, per germline. CDR3 coding DNA: TGTGCCAGCAGCCAAACAGGGTCTTTCAATGAGCAGTTCTTC. It translates to CASSQTGSFNEQFF.

This chain links TRBV5-8 with TRBJ2-1; 14 bases are shared with TRBD2. The V and J ends lost 0 bases and 5 bases, in that order; junction bases with no gene match: 10. The V gene's germline CDR1 is SGHTS and CDR2 YDEGEE. The CDR3 runs to 19 residues. The DNA for the CDR3 is TGTGCCAGCAGCTTGGTAGGGGGACTAGCGGGAGAAGGGGACAATGAGCAGTTCTTC. Translating it yields CASSLVGGLAGEGDNEQFF.

The rearrangement uses TRBV4-1 and TRBJ2-1, with 11 bases lining up with TRBD2. CDR1 MGHRA and CDR2 YSYEKL come from the germline V gene. The CDR3 is 16 amino acids. V was pared by 0 bases and J by 6 bases, with 4 bases of the junction left unmatched. Here the CDR3 DNA reads TGCGCCAGCAGCCAAGAACCACTAGCGGGAGCCAATGAGCAGTTCTTC. This translates into CASSQEPLAGANEQFF.

Remarks on this clone: This sample includes further DNA sequences coding for the same CDR3. The genes are TRBV6-1 and TRBJ2-5; 11 bases map to TRBD1. From germline, CDR1 is MNHNS and CDR2 SASEGT. This CDR3 spans 16 amino acids. The V segment lost 3 bases and the J segment 4 bases; nucleotides outside the gene matches: 7. The CDR3 is CASSDPGQGARETQYF. For the CDR3, the DNA is TGTGCCAGCAGTGATCCCGGACAGGGGGCGCGAGAGACCCAGTACTTC.

The rearrangement links TRBV7-2 to TRBJ2-1, with D possibly being TRBD1 or TRBD2 (5 bases each). Trimming took off 3 bases at V and 5 bases at J, with 11 bases between the two ends. The CDR3 length is 14 residues. The V gene's germline CDR1 is SGHTA and CDR2 FQGNSA. This chain's CDR3 is CASSLDGTNNEQFF. Here the CDR3 DNA reads TGTGCCAGCAGCTTGGATGGGACCAACAATGAGCAGTTCTTC.

In its sample, this clone ranks as medium-sized (0.01 to 0.1%). The chain couples TRBV7-8 to TRBJ1-5, with D perhaps TRBD1 (6 bases). The V gene lost 1 base and the J gene lost 7 bases, with 11 bases spanning the gap. This CDR3 region has 14 residues. CDR1 is SGHVS, CDR2 FQNEAQ, per germline. CDR3 loop: CASSLGGAKQPQHF. The CDR3 DNA sequence: TGTGCCAGCAGCTTAGGGGGGGCGAAACAGCCCCAGCATTTT.

In this sample, this clone turned up a few times. The rearrangement links TRBV7-6 to TRBJ2-2; 13 bases are shared with TRBD2. This CDR3 is 16 amino acids long. Per germline, CDR1 SGHVS and CDR2 FNYEAQ. The V gene end was trimmed by 5 bases and the J gene end by 5 bases; junction bases not matched to a gene: 5. CDR3 DNA: TGTGCCAGCAGCCAACGGACTAGCGGGAGAACCGGGGAGCTGTTTTTT. Residues: CASSQRTSGRTGELFF.

V and J are TRBV7-9 and TRBJ2-7, with D maybe TRBD1 (6 bases). The CDR3 contains 14 residues. Deletions cut 5 bases from V and 2 bases from J, with 13 bases between. Germline V gene sequence: CDR1 SEHNR, CDR2 FQNEAQ (reference sequence). The CDR3 region has the DNA TGTGCCAGCAGCCAAGGACAGCAAACCTACGAGCAGTACTTC. Translating gives CASSQGQQTYEQYF.

The V and J genes are TRBV7-8 and TRBJ2-1; possibly TRBD2 for D (5 bases). The germline gives CDR1 SGHVS, CDR2 FQNEAQ. Between the trimmed V and J ends, which lost 1 base and 4 bases, there was a span of 20 bases. CDR3 length equals 18 residues. Here the CDR3 DNA reads TGTGCCAGCAGCTTAGGGGGAGCCCCTCGGCCGCTTTACAATGAGCAGTTCTTC. Its translation is CASSLGGAPRPLYNEQFF.

This sequence joins TRBV5-4 and TRBJ2-7, with TRBD1 matching over 7 bases. Germline CDR1 SGHNT, CDR2 YYREEE (reference sequence). The CDR3 extends over 14 amino acids. With 4 bases clipped from V and 5 bases from J, the junction kept 9 bases outside the gene matches. CDR3 coding DNA: TGTGCCAGCAGCCCGGCGCAGGGGGACCACGAGCAGTACTTC. Protein sequence: CASSPAQGDHEQYF.

The chain recombines TRBV5-1 with TRBJ2-1, with 7 bases fitting TRBD1. V lost 4 bases, J lost 0 bases, and 4 bases stayed unmatched. The CDR3 runs 15 residues. The germline V gene has CDR1 SGHRS and CDR2 YFSETQ. CDR3 bases: TGCGCCAGCAGCCCGGGACAGAGCTCCTACAATGAGCAGTTCTTC. It encodes CASSPGQSSYNEQFF. The whole variable domain, filled in from reference TRBV5-1 and TRBJ2-1, reads KAGVTQTPRYLIKTRGQQVTLSCSPISGHRSVSWYQQTPGQGLQFLFEYFSETQRNKGNFPGRFSGRQFSNSRSEMNVSTLELGDSALYLCASSPGQSSYNEQFFGPGTRLTVL.

The genes are TRBV30 and TRBJ2-2, with D tentatively TRBD1 (5 bases). The CDR3 length is 14 residues. Germline V gives CDR1 GTSNPN, CDR2 SVGIG (reference sequence). V dropped 2 bases and J dropped 6 bases, with 13 bases sitting between them. The CDR3 protein is CAWSPTVKAGELFF. CDR3 nucleotide sequence: TGTGCCTGGAGTCCGACAGTGAAGGCCGGGGAGCTGTTTTTT. The full variable domain, completed using reference TRBV30 and TRBJ2-2, is SQTIHQWPATLVQPVGSPLSLECTVEGTSNPNLYWYRQAAGRGLQLLFYSVGIGQISSEVPQNLSASRPQDRQFILSSKKLLLSDSGFYLCAWSPTVKAGELFFGEGSRLTVL.

V usage is TRBV21-1 and J usage is TRBJ2-7. TRBV21-1 is an annotated pseudogene. The CDR3 length is 14 residues. The CDR3 DNA reads TGTGCCAGCAGCAAAGCGGGACCGCCCTACGAGCAGTACTTC. Amino acids: CASSKAGPPYEQYF.

The rearrangement joins TRBV30 to TRBJ2-2; possible D gene TRBD2, 6 bases. The germline V gene has CDR1 GTSNPN and CDR2 SVGIG (reference sequence). This CDR3 region has 12 residues. The V end lost 4 bases, the J end lost 5 bases, and 8 bases lay between the germline ends. DNA of the CDR3: TGTGCCTGGACCGCGGGAACCGGGGAGCTGTTTTTT. It specifies CAWTAGTGELFF. Full variable domain (outside the CDR3, taken from reference TRBV30 and TRBJ2-2): SQTIHQWPATLVQPVGSPLSLECTVEGTSNPNLYWYRQAAGRGLQLLFYSVGIGQISSEVPQNLSASRPQDRQFILSSKKLLLSDSGFYLCAWTAGTGELFFGEGSRLTVL.